These 8 T cell receptor beta chains were all obtained from the same sample, sequenced in a study of T cells expressing NK-cell markers. TCRdb re-called the 5' RACE reads and gives one entry per CDR3 protein, without DNA. The sample totals about 550,000 distinct CDR3 sequences. The sample comprised blood T cells: a sorted CD56 or NKG2C T cell subset, CD4+ or CD8+ T cells, or bulk PBMC T cells (not recorded which). These receptors came from a man aged 18-30 years in good health.

The gene calls are TRBV13 and TRBJ1-1. The CDR3 totals 12 residues. Germline CDR1 and CDR2: PRHDT and FYEKMQ (reference sequence). The CDR3 is CASTRGPRPAFF.

The gene calls are TRBV28 and TRBJ2-7; TCRdb gives TRBD2 as the D gene, but with no DNA this cannot be confirmed. The CDR3 spans 15 residues. CDR1 is MDHEN and CDR2 is SYDVKM in the germline V gene. CDR3: CASSFGRGGSYEQYF.

The rearrangement joins TRBV10-3 to TRBJ1-1; TCRdb names TRBD1, which stays unverified in the absence of DNA. Per the germline V gene, CDR1 is ENHRY and CDR2 is SYGVKD. The CDR3 sequence is 12 residues long. CDR3 amino acids: CASGGGGTEAFF.

This chain uses TRBV7-2 with TRBJ1-5. Germline CDR1 and CDR2: SGHTA and FQGNSA. The CDR3 has 14 amino acids. CDR3 region: CASSLHTSNQPQHF.

The rearrangement uses TRBV7-9 and TRBJ2-7; TCRdb indicates TRBD1, and absent DNA this call remains unverified. The germline CDR1 and CDR2 sequences are SEHNR and FQNEAQ (reference sequence). CDR3 length equals 14 residues. The CDR3 is CASSPEGGDYEQYF.

The chain is built from TRBV19 and TRBJ1-2. The CDR3 is 12 amino acids. In germline, CDR1 is LNHDA, CDR2 SQIVND (reference sequence). The CDR3 sequence is CASSNGGTGYTF.

V usage is TRBV11-1 and J usage is TRBJ2-1; TCRdb returns TRBD2, unconfirmable since there is no DNA. CDR1 SGHAT and CDR2 FQDESV come from the germline V gene (reference sequence). The length of the CDR3 is 17 residues. CDR3 residues: CASSNIRVRGPDNEQFF.

The CDR3 sequence: CASYRRGEGTPVHYEQFF. The V call is TRBV5-5, the J call TRBJ2-1; no DNA is available, so the TRBD2 call from TCRdb remains unchecked. The CDR3 length is 18 residues. The germline CDR1 and CDR2 sequences are SGHKS and YYEKEE (reference sequence).